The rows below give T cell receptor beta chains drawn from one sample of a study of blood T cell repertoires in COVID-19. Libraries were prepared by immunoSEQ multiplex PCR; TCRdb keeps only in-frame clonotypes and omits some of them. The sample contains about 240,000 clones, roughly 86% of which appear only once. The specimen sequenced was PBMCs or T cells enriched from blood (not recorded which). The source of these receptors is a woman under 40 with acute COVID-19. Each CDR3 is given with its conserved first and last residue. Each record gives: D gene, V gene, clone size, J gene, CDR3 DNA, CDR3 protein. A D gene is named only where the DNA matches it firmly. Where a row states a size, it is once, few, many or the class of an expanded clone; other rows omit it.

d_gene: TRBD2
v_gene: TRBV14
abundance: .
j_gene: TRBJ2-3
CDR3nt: TGTGCCAGCAGCCAACGACCTAGCGGGAACACAGATACGCAGTATTTT
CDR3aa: CASSQRPSGNTDTQYF

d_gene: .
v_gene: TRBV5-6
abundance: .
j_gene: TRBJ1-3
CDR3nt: TGTGCCAGCAGCTTCAGGGAGGACTCTGGAAACACCATATATTTT
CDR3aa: CASSFREDSGNTIYF

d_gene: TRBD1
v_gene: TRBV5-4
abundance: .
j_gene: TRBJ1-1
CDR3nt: TGTGCCAGCAGCCGGGACAGGGGGGCCACTGAAGCTTTCTTT
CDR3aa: CASSRDRGATEAFF

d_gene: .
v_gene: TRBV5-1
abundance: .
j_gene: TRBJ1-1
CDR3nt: TGCGCCAGCAGCTTGGCCGCGGGGGGGATGAACACTGAAGCTTTCTTT
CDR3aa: CASSLAAGGMNTEAFF

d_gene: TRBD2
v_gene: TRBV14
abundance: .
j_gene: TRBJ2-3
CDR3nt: TGTGCCAGCAGCCCTTCTATAGCGGGGGAGGAGACAGATACGCAGTATTTT
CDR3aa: CASSPSIAGEETDTQYF

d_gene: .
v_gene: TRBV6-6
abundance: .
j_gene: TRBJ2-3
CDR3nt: TGTGCCAGCGGCTCGCGGCAGGGTATCACAGATACGCAGTATTTT
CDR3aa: CASGSRQGITDTQYF

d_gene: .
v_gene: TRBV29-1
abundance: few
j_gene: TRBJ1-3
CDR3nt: TGCAGCGTTGGACTCGGGGGAAACACCATATATTTT
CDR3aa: CSVGLGGNTIYF

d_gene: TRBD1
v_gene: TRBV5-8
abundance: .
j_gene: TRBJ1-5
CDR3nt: TGTGCCAGCAGCCCCGGGGACAGGGCCAATCAGCCCCAGCATTTT
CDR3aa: CASSPGDRANQPQHF

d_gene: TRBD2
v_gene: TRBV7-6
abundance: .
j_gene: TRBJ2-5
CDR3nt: TGTGCCAGCAGCTTAGTGGCGGGGGGGGAGACCCAGTACTTC
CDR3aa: CASSLVAGGETQYF

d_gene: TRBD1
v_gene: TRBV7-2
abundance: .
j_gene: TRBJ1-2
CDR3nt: TGTGCCAGCAGCCAACTCGGAGACAGGGGATTGGGTGGCTACACCTTC
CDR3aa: CASSQLGDRGLGGYTF

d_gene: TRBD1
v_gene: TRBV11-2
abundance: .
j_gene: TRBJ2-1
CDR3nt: TGTGCCAGCGGACAGGTCCACAATGAGCAGTTCTTC
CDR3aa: CASGQVHNEQFF

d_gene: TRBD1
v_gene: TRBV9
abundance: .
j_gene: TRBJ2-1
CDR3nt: TGTGCCAGCAGCACGGGACAGATCGCATCCTACAATGAGCAGTTCTTC
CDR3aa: CASSTGQIASYNEQFF

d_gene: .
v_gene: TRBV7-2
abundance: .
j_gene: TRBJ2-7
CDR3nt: TGTGCCAGCAGCTTTTTGACAGGCGAATCTTACGAGCAGTACTTC
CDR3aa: CASSFLTGESYEQYF

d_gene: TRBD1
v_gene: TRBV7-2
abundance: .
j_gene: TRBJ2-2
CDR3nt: TGTGCCAGCACCCGGACAGGGGGCGCGACCGGGGAGCTGTTTTTT
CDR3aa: CASTRTGGATGELFF

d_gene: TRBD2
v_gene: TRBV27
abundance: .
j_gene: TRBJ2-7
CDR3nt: TGTGCCAGCAGTGTGGGCGGGGGGGGCGGCTACGAGCAGTACTTC
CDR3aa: CASSVGGGGGYEQYF

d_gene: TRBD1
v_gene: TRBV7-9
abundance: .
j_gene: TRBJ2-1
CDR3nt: TGTGCCAGCAGCTCCACAGGGGTGGGTCGCAATGAGCAGTTCTTC
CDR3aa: CASSSTGVGRNEQFF

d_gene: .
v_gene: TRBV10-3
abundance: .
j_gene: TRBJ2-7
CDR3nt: TGTGCCATCAGTGAAATCTACAGCCCCTACGAGCAGTACTTC
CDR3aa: CAISEIYSPYEQYF

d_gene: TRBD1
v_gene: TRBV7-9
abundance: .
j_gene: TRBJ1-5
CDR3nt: TGTGCCAGCAGCTTAGGGGCAGGGGGTCAGCCCCAGCATTTT
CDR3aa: CASSLGAGGQPQHF

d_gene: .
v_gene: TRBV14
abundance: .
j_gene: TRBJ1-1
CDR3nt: TGTGCCAGCAGCCCTCTAGGGGTAGACACTGAAGCTTTCTTT
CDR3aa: CASSPLGVDTEAFF

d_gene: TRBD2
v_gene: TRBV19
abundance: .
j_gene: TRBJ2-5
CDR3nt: TGTGCCAGTAATCTTGGACTAGCGGAGACCCAGTACTTC
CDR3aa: CASNLGLAETQYF

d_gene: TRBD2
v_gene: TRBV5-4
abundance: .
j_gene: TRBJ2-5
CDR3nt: TGTGCCAGCAGATTCGGACTAGCGGAAGAGACCCAGTACTTC
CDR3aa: CASRFGLAEETQYF

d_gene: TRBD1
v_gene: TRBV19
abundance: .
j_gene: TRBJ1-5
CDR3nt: TGTGCCTGTGGGACAGCTATCAATCAGCCCCAGCATTTT
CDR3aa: CACGTAINQPQHF

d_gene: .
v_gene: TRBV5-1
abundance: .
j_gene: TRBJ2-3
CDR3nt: TGCGCCAGCAAAGGCTGGGCGAAAGTAGATACGCAGTATTTT
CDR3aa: CASKGWAKVDTQYF

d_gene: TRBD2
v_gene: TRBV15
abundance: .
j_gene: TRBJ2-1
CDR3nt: TGTGCCACCAGCTCCCCATGGCTAGCGGGGACCGACTACAATGAGCAGTTCTTC
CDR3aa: CATSSPWLAGTDYNEQFF

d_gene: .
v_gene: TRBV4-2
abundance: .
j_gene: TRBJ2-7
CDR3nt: TGTGCCAGCAGCCAAGAGCTAGGAGACTACGAGCAGTACTTC
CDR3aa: CASSQELGDYEQYF

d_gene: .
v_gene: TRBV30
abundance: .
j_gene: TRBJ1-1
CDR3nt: TGTGCCTGGAGTTTCTTACAGGGAAGGACTGAAGCTTTCTTT
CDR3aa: CAWSFLQGRTEAFF

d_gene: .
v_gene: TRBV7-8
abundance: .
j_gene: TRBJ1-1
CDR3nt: TGTGCCAGCAGCCCTCTGGGAGGAGGGACTGAAGCTTTCTTT
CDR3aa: CASSPLGGGTEAFF

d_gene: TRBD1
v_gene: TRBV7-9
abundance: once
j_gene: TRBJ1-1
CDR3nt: TGTGCCAGCACCCCGGACAGGGGGCTGGAGTACACTGAAGCTTTCTTT
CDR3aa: CASTPDRGLEYTEAFF

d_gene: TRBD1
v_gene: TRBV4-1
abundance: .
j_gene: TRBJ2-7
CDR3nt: TGCGCCAGCAGCCAAACAGGGACAGGACCGAACTCCTACGAGCAGTACTTC
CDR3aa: CASSQTGTGPNSYEQYF

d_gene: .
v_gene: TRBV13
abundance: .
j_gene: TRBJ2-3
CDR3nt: TGTGCCAGCAGACCTTCGACTAGGGCGGATACGCAGTATTTT
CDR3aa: CASRPSTRADTQYF

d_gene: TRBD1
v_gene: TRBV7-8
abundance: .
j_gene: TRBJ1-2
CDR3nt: TGTGCCAGCAGCCCCCCACTCGTGGGACAGGGGTTGCGAGGCTACACCTTC
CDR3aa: CASSPPLVGQGLRGYTF

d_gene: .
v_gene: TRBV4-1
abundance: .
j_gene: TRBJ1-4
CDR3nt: TGCGCCAGCAGCCATACCTCGGTTGCAACTAATGAAAAACTGTTTTTT
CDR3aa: CASSHTSVATNEKLFF

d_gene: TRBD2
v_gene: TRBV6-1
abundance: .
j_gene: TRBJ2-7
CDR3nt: TGTGCCAGCAGTGAAACTAGCGGGGAACCCTACGAGCAGTACTTC
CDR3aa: CASSETSGEPYEQYF

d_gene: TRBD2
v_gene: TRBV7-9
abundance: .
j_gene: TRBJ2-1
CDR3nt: TGTGCCAGCAGCGGAGCGGGGGGGTACAATGAGCAGTTCTTC
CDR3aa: CASSGAGGYNEQFF

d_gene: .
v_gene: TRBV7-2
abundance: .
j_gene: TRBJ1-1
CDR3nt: TGTGCCAGCAGCTTTGGGGCCACTGAAGCTTTCTTT
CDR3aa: CASSFGATEAFF

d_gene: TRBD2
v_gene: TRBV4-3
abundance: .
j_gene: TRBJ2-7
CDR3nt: TGCGCCAGCAGCCAAGATGGGCTAGCGGGGGCCGGGGAGCAGTACTTC
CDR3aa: CASSQDGLAGAGEQYF

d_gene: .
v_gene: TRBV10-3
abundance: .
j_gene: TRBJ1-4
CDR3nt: TGTGCCTCGGCAGGGGAGGGGGAAAAACTGTTTTTT
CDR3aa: CASAGEGEKLFF

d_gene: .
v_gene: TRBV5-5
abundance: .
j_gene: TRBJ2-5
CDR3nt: TGTGCCAGCAGCTTTCAGGGAATAGGGGAGACCCAGTACTTC
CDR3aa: CASSFQGIGETQYF

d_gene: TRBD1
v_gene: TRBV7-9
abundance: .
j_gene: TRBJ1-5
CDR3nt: TGTGCCAGCAGCTTCGAGGGGGCACTCAATCAGCCCCAGCATTTT
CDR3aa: CASSFEGALNQPQHF

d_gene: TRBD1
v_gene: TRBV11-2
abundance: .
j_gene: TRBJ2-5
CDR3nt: TGTGCCAGCAGCTTATTATTTTCGGGGGACAGGGGGAACGAGACCCAGTACTTC
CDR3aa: CASSLLFSGDRGNETQYF